These 26 T cell receptor beta chains were sequenced from one sample in a study of blood T cell repertoires in COVID-19. Sequencing was performed with immunoSEQ multiplex PCR; in TCRdb, only in-frame clones are kept and a portion is missing. This table holds 200,000 to 250,000 clones, roughly 80% found once. Specimen: peripheral blood. The receptors derive from an elderly woman with COVID-19, enrolled during active disease.

The chain links TRBV4-1 to TRBJ1-5; TRBD1 agrees at 10 bases. CDR1 MGHRA and CDR2 YSYEKL come from the germline V gene. V was clipped by 5 bases and J by 4 bases; unmatched bases: 5. The length of the CDR3 is 15 residues. CDR3 region: CASSYPGQGNQPQHF. DNA of the CDR3: TGCGCCAGCAGCTATCCGGGACAGGGGAATCAGCCCCAGCATTTT.

The rearrangement uses TRBV19 and TRBJ1-2; 10 bases match TRBD1. CDR3 length: 18 amino acids. The germline V gene encodes CDR1 LNHDA and CDR2 SQIVND (reference sequence). Trimming removed 5 bases from V and 4 bases from J; junction bases left unmatched: 16. The CDR3: CASSLRQGARPILYGYTF. Written as DNA, the CDR3 is TGTGCCAGTAGTTTGAGACAGGGGGCACGGCCGATCCTCTATGGCTACACCTTC.

The chain has TRBV11-2 and TRBJ1-6; 9 bases map to TRBD1. CDR1 and CDR2 (germline): SGHAT, FQNNGV. The CDR3 is 13 residues long. The trim removed 4 bases at V and 14 bases at J, leaving 6 bases unmatched. The CDR3 sequence is CASSSGQGVTLHF. In nucleotides, the CDR3 is TGTGCCAGCAGCTCGGGACAGGGCGTTACCCTCCACTTT.

This clone was seen only a few times. This chain connects TRBV19 to TRBJ1-2; D remains unclear. Germline assignment: CDR1 LNHDA and CDR2 SQIVND (reference sequence). The CDR3 is 16 residues long. Deletions cut 3 bases from V and 2 bases from J, with 16 bases between. The CDR3 loop is CASSIDWSKANYGYTF. DNA of the CDR3: TGTGCCAGTAGTATTGATTGGTCGAAAGCGAACTATGGCTACACCTTC.

This chain links TRBV9 with TRBJ2-3, with D possibly TRBD1 on 5 matching bases. Per the germline V gene, CDR1 is SGDLS and CDR2 is YYNGEE. The CDR3 consists of 12 residues. Trimming shortened V by 4 bases and J by 7 bases, and 10 bases separated the two germline ends. In DNA, the CDR3 is TGTGCCAGCAGCCTGGGGCCTAATACGCAGTATTTT. Amino acids: CASSLGPNTQYF.

The V call is TRBV4-1, the J call TRBJ1-2, with D hard to call. This CDR3 has 13 amino acids. The ends were cut back, 2 bases at V and 7 bases at J, with 11 bases in the middle. The germline gives CDR1 MGHRA, CDR2 YSYEKL. In DNA, the CDR3 is TGCGCCAGCAGCCAAAAGAGGGAAGGTGGCTACACCTTC. It specifies CASSQKREGGYTF.

This clone occurred once. This chain links TRBV4-1 with TRBJ2-7; maybe TRBD1 (5 bases). Germline CDR1 reads MGHRA; CDR2 reads YSYEKL. The CDR3 spans 15 residues. Trimming pared 6 bases from V and 1 base from J, leaving 16 bases between. CDR3 nucleotide sequence: TGCGCCAGCAGACCGCAGGGAAAAGCTTCCTACGAGCAGTACTTC. The encoded protein is CASRPQGKASYEQYF.

The chain carries TRBV29-1 and TRBJ2-7; 8 bases map to TRBD1. Per the germline V gene, CDR1 is SQVTM and CDR2 is ANQGSEA. With 5 bases clipped from V and 3 bases from J, the junction kept 6 bases outside the gene matches. The CDR3 is 13 residues long. CDR3 residues: CSVNRGTDYEQYF. CDR3 DNA: TGCAGCGTTAACAGGGGGACAGACTACGAGCAGTACTTC.

The J gene is TRBJ1-2, the V gene TRBV18, with 7 bases fitting TRBD1. Germline assignment: CDR1 KGHSH and CDR2 LQKENI. CDR3 length: 17 residues. The junction had 11 bases not matched to a gene; V was cut back by 4 bases and J by 0 bases. The CDR3, as DNA: TGTGCCAGCTCACTACAGGGGCCCTACCAGACTAACTATGGCTACACCTTC. This sequence encodes CASSLQGPYQTNYGYTF.

The chain employs TRBV7-2 and TRBJ2-3; possibly TRBD2 for D (5 bases). With 2 bases removed from V and 4 bases from J, the gap between germline ends came to 13 bases. Germline V lookup: CDR1 SGHTA, CDR2 FQGNSA. The CDR3 spans 15 residues. The CDR3 region is CASSLLGRDSDTQYF. The DNA for the CDR3 is TGTGCCAGCAGCTTATTGGGTCGGGATTCAGATACGCAGTATTTT.

The chain combines TRBV5-1 with TRBJ2-7; TRBD1 agrees at 7 bases. Germline V CDR1 and CDR2: SGHRS, YFSETQ. The CDR3 covers 15 residues. Germline trimming cut 2 bases from V and 0 bases from J; bases unmatched to any gene: 5. The CDR3 sequence: CASSFSGGRSYEQYF. DNA for the CDR3: TGCGCCAGCAGCTTTTCAGGGGGACGCTCCTACGAGCAGTACTTC.

The chain recombines TRBV7-3 with TRBJ2-3; 10 bases align to TRBD2. This CDR3 has 21 amino acids. The J segment lost 0 bases and the V segment lost 3 bases, leaving 18 bases of the junction unmatched. Germline V gene sequence: CDR1 SGHTA, CDR2 FQGTGA. The CDR3 DNA is TGTGCCAGCAGCTTGGTCGGGTCTAGGACTAGCGGTTCCTTTAGCACAGATACGCAGTATTTT. Translating gives CASSLVGSRTSGSFSTDTQYF.

The CDR3 region has the DNA TGTGCCAGCAGCTTGAGGCAGGGAGAGACCCAGTACTTC. It translates to CASSLRQGETQYF. The chain joins TRBV7-6 to TRBJ2-5; TRBD1 is a possible D gene (5 bases). The CDR3 totals 13 residues. V shed 3 bases and J shed 4 bases, with 9 bases lying between them. The germline V gene encodes CDR1 SGHVS and CDR2 FNYEAQ.

The table lists this clone with a few counts. This chain links TRBV19 with TRBJ1-5; D is possibly TRBD1 (6 bases). The V and J ends lost 5 bases and 7 bases respectively, with 21 bases between them. Per germline, CDR1 LNHDA and CDR2 SQIVND (reference sequence). CDR3 length equals 16 residues. In DNA, the CDR3 is TGTGCCAGTAGTTGGGGGGGCGGAGGGCGTGGGCAGCCCCAGCATTTT. Its protein product is CASSWGGGGRGQPQHF.

The J gene is TRBJ1-1, the V gene TRBV2; tentatively, D is TRBD1 (5 bases). The CDR3 covers 15 residues. Germline V gene sequence: CDR1 SNHLY, CDR2 FYNNEI. Trimming cost V 5 bases and J 0 bases, with 13 bases left between them. As DNA, the CDR3 is TGTGCCAGCAGTAGGGGAAATCGAATGAACACTGAAGCTTTCTTT. Its protein is CASSRGNRMNTEAFF.

V gene TRBV6-2 or TRBV6-3 combines with J gene TRBJ2-7, with TRBD1 matching 10 bases. The CDR3 is 15 residues long. With 0 bases clipped from V and 3 bases from J, the junction kept 2 bases outside the gene matches. CDR1 is MNHEY and CDR2 is SVGEGT in the germline V gene. This CDR3 reads CASSYSRTGGYEQYF. As DNA, the CDR3 is TGTGCCAGCAGTTACTCGAGGACAGGGGGCTACGAGCAGTACTTC.

The chain employs TRBV15 and TRBJ1-2; possibly TRBD1 for D (6 bases). The germline V gene encodes CDR1 LNHNV and CDR2 YYDKDF (reference sequence). V was pared by 3 bases and J by 4 bases, with 21 bases between. The CDR3 totals 17 residues. The CDR3 loop is CATSSRSRDMVAYGYTF. CDR3 coding DNA: TGTGCCACCAGCAGCCGGTCCCGGGACATGGTGGCCTATGGCTACACCTTC.

The V and J genes are TRBV5-1 and TRBJ1-1, with TRBD1 identical over 8 bases. This CDR3 comprises 13 residues. J was trimmed by 8 bases and V by 4 bases; bases with no gene match: 7. Germline CDR1 SGHRS, CDR2 YFSETQ. The chain's CDR3 is CASSGWTGREAFF. CDR3 bases: TGCGCCAGCAGCGGATGGACAGGGAGAGAAGCTTTCTTT.

V gene TRBV18 combines with J gene TRBJ2-3; tentative D call: TRBD2 (5 bases). Germline-derived CDR1 and CDR2 are KGHSH and LQKENI. V was cut by 10 bases and J by 0 bases, with 14 bases left in between. This CDR3 region has 14 residues. DNA of the CDR3: TGTGCCACCGCCGGAGGAAGGAGCACAGATACGCAGTATTTT. This translates into CATAGGRSTDTQYF.

This clone was found a few times. The chain recombines TRBV7-9 with TRBJ1-1, with 7 positions matching TRBD1. The CDR3 loop spans 14 amino acids. Germline lookup yields CDR1 SEHNR and CDR2 FQNEAQ (reference sequence). After removal of 5 bases from V and 4 bases from J, the junction contained 7 bases not matched to a gene. CDR3 amino acids: CASSPQQGGTEAFF. CDR3 in DNA: TGTGCCAGCAGCCCACAGCAGGGGGGCACTGAAGCTTTCTTT.

This clone has a single count. The chain combines TRBV11-2 with TRBJ1-4, with D possibly matching TRBD1 (6 bases). Germline V gene data show CDR1 as SGHAT and CDR2 as FQNNGV. There are 16 residues in the CDR3. V was shortened by 2 bases and J by 8 bases, with 18 bases between the two germline ends. CDR3 DNA: TGTGCCAGCAGCTTATTATTGGGGGGGCAGGGGGAAAAACTGTTTTTT. Protein product: CASSLLLGGQGEKLFF.

This chain connects TRBV30 to TRBJ1-1; tentative D call: TRBD1 (6 bases). V gave up 5 bases and J gave up 5 bases, with 12 bases separating them. Germline V gene sequence: CDR1 GTSNPN, CDR2 SVGIG (reference sequence). This CDR3 spans 12 amino acids. CDR3 protein: CAWGGGGTEAFF. The CDR3 DNA reads as TGTGCCTGGGGAGGGGGAGGGACTGAAGCTTTCTTT.

CDR3 DNA: TGTGCCAGTATAGGGGGATCCAATCAGCCCCAGCATTTT. Amino acid sequence: CASIGGSNQPQHF. The J gene is TRBJ1-5, the V gene TRBV19, with D possibly TRBD1 on 6 matching bases. The germline V and J ends were trimmed by 7 bases and 3 bases, with 10 bases remaining between them. The germline V gene encodes CDR1 LNHDA and CDR2 SQIVND (reference sequence). The CDR3 length is 13 residues.

The chain is built from TRBV18 and TRBJ1-2, with D tentatively TRBD1 (6 bases). Germline lookup yields CDR1 KGHSH and CDR2 LQKENI. Trimming pared 0 bases from V and 8 bases from J, leaving 16 bases between. The CDR3 is 15 amino acids. The CDR3 sequence is CASSPPFGQLKGYTF. In DNA, the CDR3 is TGTGCCAGCTCACCACCCTTTGGACAGTTGAAAGGCTACACCTTC.

This sequence joins TRBV18 and TRBJ1-6, with 7 bases that match TRBD1. V lost 5 bases, J lost 7 bases, and 8 bases stayed unmatched. The CDR3 covers 15 residues. In germline, CDR1 is KGHSH, CDR2 LQKENI. CDR3 nucleotides: TGTGCCAGCTCATACAGACAGGGAAAGAATTCACCCCTCCACTTT. This translates into CASSYRQGKNSPLHF.

V gene TRBV5-1 combines with J gene TRBJ1-6; D is uncertain. Germline V gene lookup returns CDR1 SGHRS and CDR2 YFSETQ. Trimming stripped 0 bases from V and 4 bases from J, with 11 bases between. The CDR3 totals 16 residues. The DNA of the CDR3 is TGCGCCAGCAGCTTGGGTGCCCTAAATTATAATTCACCCCTCCACTTT. It specifies CASSLGALNYNSPLHF.